A single sample is the source of the 5 T cell receptor beta chains below, sequenced in a study of T cells after yellow fever vaccination. From the 5' RACE reads, TCRdb called clonotypes with MiXCR, one entry per CDR3 protein. Of some 240,000 distinct CDR3 sequences in the sample, around 5.2% were seen once. The sample here was CD4+ T cells sorted from PBMCs, taken on the day of the yellow fever booster vaccination. The receptors come from a man aged 18 to 30 who received the YFV17D yellow fever vaccine.

This clonotype came up many times. The rearrangement uses TRBV7-8 and TRBJ2-2, with 8 nucleotides matching TRBD2. Germline loops: CDR1 SGHVS, CDR2 FQNEAQ. The CDR3 is made up of 17 amino acids. V shed 3 bases, J shed 0 bases, and the junction held 6 bases outside the gene matches. The CDR3, as DNA: TGTGCCAGCAGCTTTGCGGGGGGTCGTTCGAACACCGGGGAGCTGTTTTTT. Protein sequence: CASSFAGGRSNTGELFF.

The sample holds a few counts of this clonotype. The chain couples TRBV30 to TRBJ1-4; D possibly corresponds to TRBD1 (5 bases). The CDR3 sequence is 13 residues long. The germline gives CDR1 GTSNPN, CDR2 SVGIG (reference sequence). The V end lost 4 bases, the J end lost 5 bases, and 11 bases lay between the germline ends. This CDR3 is CAWTGRENEKLFF. In DNA, the CDR3 is TGTGCCTGGACGGGCAGGGAGAATGAAAAACTGTTTTTT.

This clonotype was seen a handful of times. This rearrangement joins TRBV4-3 to TRBJ1-6; the match to TRBD1 covers 8 bases. CDR1 and CDR2 from the germline V gene are LGHNA and YSLEER. This CDR3 is built from 13 residues. V shed 4 bases, J shed 10 bases, and the junction held 3 bases outside the gene matches. The CDR3 loop reads CASSPDRESPLHF. As DNA, the CDR3 is TGCGCCAGCAGCCCGGACAGGGAATCACCCCTCCACTTT.

This clonotype was detected ten times or more. This chain joins TRBV29-1 and TRBJ1-1; D remains ambiguous. V was trimmed by 4 bases and J by 8 bases, leaving 8 bases between them. The CDR3 has 10 residues. From germline, CDR1 is SQVTM and CDR2 ANQGSEA. CDR3 region: CSVGRGEAFF. DNA for the CDR3: TGCAGCGTTGGTCGGGGAGAAGCTTTCTTT.

This clonotype was counted ten times or more. The V gene is TRBV23-1, the J gene TRBJ1-1, with unresolved D. TRBV23-1 is flagged as an ORF with uncertain function. V was shortened by 0 bases and J by 9 bases, with 11 bases between the two germline ends. The length of the CDR3 is 13 residues. In nucleotides, the CDR3 is TGCGCCAGCAGTCAATCGTTGAAGTTGCAAGCTTTCTTT. Translation gives CASSQSLKLQAFF.